Following are 7 T cell receptor beta chains from one sample sequenced in a study of Graves' ophthalmopathy and Graves' hyperthyroidism (dated 2018 in TCRdb). The data were produced on an Illumina HiSeq 2000. For repertoire sequencing, TCR beta CDR3 regions were amplified from RNA transcripts. A first-round RT-PCR used HTBI primers with the Qiagen OneStep RT-PCR kit, followed by a second-round multiplex PCR, size selection and purification. Through fastp at Q25 and MiXCR, TCRdb rebuilt clones from the public reads, retaining in-frame beta chains. Merged by CDR3 protein, the rows form single entries marked with the most common genes and DNA. Within this sample are around 660,000 distinct CDR3 sequences, with roughly 41% of them counted one time only. 3% to 4% of the sample is held by the ten biggest clonotypes. Sequenced: peripheral blood. These receptors originate from an adult man with Graves' ophthalmopathy.

This clonotype is a singleton in its sample. This may be a read error: a much more frequent sequence differs by one nucleotide. The CDR3 sequence is CASSGLGGGGIYEQYF. As DNA, the CDR3 is TGTGCCAGCAGCGGTCTCGGGGGGGGCGGTATCTACGAGCAGTACTTC. J is TRBJ2-7 and V is TRBV12-3 or TRBV12-4, with TRBD2 identical over 8 bases. V dropped 6 bases and J dropped 3; count of bases not matched to a gene: 13. CDR3 size: 16 residues.

The count of this clonotype is one. The chain combines TRBV2 with TRBJ2-5; TRBD1 aligns across 7 bases. The V and J ends lost 1 base and 2 bases, in that order; junction bases with no gene match: 4. Germline CDR1 is SNHLY and CDR2 is FYNNEI. The CDR3 length is 15 residues. The CDR3 DNA follows: TGTGCCAGCAGTGAAGAAGGGGGCCCACAAGAGACCCAGTACTTC. Encoded protein: CASSEEGGPQETQYF.

This clonotype was counted between two and nine times. V usage is TRBV29-1 and J usage is TRBJ2-5; 12 bases agree with TRBD2. This CDR3 comprises 14 residues. J was trimmed by 5 bases and V by 8 bases; bases with no gene match: 9. Germline V lookup: CDR1 SQVTM, CDR2 ANQGSEA. This chain's CDR3 is CSFVLAGGRETQYF. CDR3 DNA: TGCAGCTTCGTTCTAGCGGGGGGGAGGGAGACCCAGTACTTC. Full variable domain (missing parts from reference TRBV29-1 and TRBJ2-5): SAVISQKPSRDICQRGTSLTIQCQVDSQVTMMFWYRQQPGQSLTLIATANQGSEATYESGFVIDKFPISRPNLTFSTLTVSNMSPEDSSIYLCSFVLAGGRETQYFGPGTRLLVL.

This clonotype was counted between two and nine times. This chain links TRBV5-4 with TRBJ2-7, with D tentatively TRBD1 or TRBD2 (6 bases each). Germline CDR1 SGHNT, CDR2 YYREEE (reference sequence). CDR3 length equals 15 residues. Trimming took off 5 bases at V and 7 bases at J, with 22 bases between the two ends. The CDR3 DNA sequence: TGTGCCAGCAGTGAAGATCGGGGGCCCCTAGGAGAGCAGTACTTC. It encodes CASSEDRGPLGEQYF.

The chain couples TRBV2 to TRBJ2-6, with 11 bases identical to TRBD2. Trimming at V came to 7 bases and at J to 2 bases, leaving 4 bases not matched to a gene. Looked up from germline, CDR1 is SNHLY and CDR2 is FYNNEI. This CDR3 spans 16 amino acids. The CDR3 bases are TGTGCCAGCAAACTAGCGGGAGAAACTGGGGCCAACGTCCTGACTTTC. Translated, it gives CASKLAGETGANVLTF.

This clonotype appeared a single time. This chain joins TRBV2 and TRBJ2-7; 11 bases are shared with TRBD2. This CDR3 is built from 13 residues. J lost 2 bases, V lost 10 bases, and 4 bases had no gene match. Germline lookup yields CDR1 SNHLY and CDR2 FYNNEI. Written as DNA, the CDR3 is TGTGCCACCCGACTAGCGGGACCCTACGAGCAGTACTTC. Translation: CATRLAGPYEQYF.

In its sample, this clonotype was seen many times. This rearrangement joins TRBV9 to TRBJ1-6; maybe TRBD1 (6 bases). CDR1 is SGDLS, CDR2 YYNGEE, per germline. Trimming stripped 0 bases from V and 8 bases from J, with 12 bases between. This CDR3 has 15 amino acids. The CDR3 DNA sequence: TGTGCCAGCAGCGTAGAGGGAGGGGGGGATTCACCCCTCCACTTT. Amino acids: CASSVEGGGDSPLHF.